This T cell receptor beta chain derives from a study of regulatory T cells in long-lasting Graves disease. This clonotype was observed at least ten times. V shed 7 bases and J shed 7 bases, with 19 bases lying between them. This CDR3 comprises 14 residues. Germline V gene data show CDR1 as MNHEY and CDR2 as SMNVEV (reference sequence). Indicated time point: persistent/refractory GD, antithyroid drugs over 5 years with positive TRAb. PBMCs provided the RNA from which the TCR library was made. TCR beta libraries were built with iRepertoire HTBI primers and Arm-PCR of CDR3 regions. TCRdb reprocessed the multiplex PCR reads via MiXCR and lists one record per CDR3 protein. The sample shows roughly 400,000 distinct CDR3 sequences, roughly a fifth of them seen only once.

The source material was peripheral blood mononuclear cells (PBMCs), sampled when the disease was refractory, from a patient treated with antithyroid drugs. This receptor was taken from a female donor with Graves disease. V is TRBV27 and J is TRBJ1-2; tentatively, D is TRBD1 (6 bases). The CDR3 loop reads CASIQRGGSGGYTF. DNA for the CDR3: TGTGCCAGCATCCAAAGGGGGGGCAGCGGTGGCTACACCTTC.